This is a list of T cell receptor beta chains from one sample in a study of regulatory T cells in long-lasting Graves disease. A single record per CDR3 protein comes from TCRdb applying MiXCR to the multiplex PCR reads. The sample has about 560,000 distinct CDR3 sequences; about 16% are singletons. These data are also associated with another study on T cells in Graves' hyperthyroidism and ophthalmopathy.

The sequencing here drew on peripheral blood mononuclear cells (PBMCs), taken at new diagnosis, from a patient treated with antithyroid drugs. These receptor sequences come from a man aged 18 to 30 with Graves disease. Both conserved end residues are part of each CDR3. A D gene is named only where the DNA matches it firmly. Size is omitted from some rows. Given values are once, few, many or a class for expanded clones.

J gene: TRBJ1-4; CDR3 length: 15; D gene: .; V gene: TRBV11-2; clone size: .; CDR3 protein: CASSLRFGGNEKLFF; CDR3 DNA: TGTGCCAGCAGTCTAAGATTTGGGGGTAATGAAAAACTGTTTTTT
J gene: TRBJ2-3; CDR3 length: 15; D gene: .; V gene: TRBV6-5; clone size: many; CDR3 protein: CASSYQTTETDTQYF; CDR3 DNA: TGTGCCAGCAGTTACCAGACTACAGAGACAGATACGCAGTATTTT
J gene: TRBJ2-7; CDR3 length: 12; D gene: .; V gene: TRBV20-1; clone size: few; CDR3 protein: CSARSGEGEQYF; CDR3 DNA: TGCAGTGCTAGGTCGGGAGAGGGGGAGCAGTACTTC
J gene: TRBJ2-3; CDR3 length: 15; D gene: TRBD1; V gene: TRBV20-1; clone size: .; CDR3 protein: CSAMNPGQSTDTQYF; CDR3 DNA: TGCAGTGCTATGAACCCGGGACAGAGCACAGATACGCAGTATTTT
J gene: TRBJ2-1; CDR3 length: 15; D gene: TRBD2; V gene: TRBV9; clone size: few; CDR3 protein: CASSVSGRPRNEQFF; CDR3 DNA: TGTGCCAGCAGCGTTAGCGGGAGGCCTCGGAATGAGCAGTTCTTC
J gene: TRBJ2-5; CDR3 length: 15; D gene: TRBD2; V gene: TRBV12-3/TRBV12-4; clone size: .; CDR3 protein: CASSPSRGVGETQYF; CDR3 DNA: TGTGCCAGCAGTCCCTCCCGGGGGGTCGGAGAGACCCAGTACTTC
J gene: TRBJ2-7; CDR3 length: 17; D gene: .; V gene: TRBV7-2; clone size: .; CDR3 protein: CASGVEPVADFSYEQYF; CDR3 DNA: TGTGCCAGCGGGGTCGAACCGGTAGCGGACTTCTCCTACGAGCAGTACTTC
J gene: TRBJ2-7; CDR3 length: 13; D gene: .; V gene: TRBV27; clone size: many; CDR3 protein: CASSVQGPYEQYF; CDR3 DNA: TGTGCCAGCAGTGTACAAGGCCCCTACGAGCAGTACTTC
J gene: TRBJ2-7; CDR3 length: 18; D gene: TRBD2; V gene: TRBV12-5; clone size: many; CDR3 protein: CASGGAGTSGRVAYEQYF; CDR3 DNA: TGTGCTAGTGGTGGGGCCGGGACTAGCGGGAGGGTCGCCTACGAGCAGTACTTC
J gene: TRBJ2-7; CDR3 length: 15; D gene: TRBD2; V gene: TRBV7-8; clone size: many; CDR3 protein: CASSTLAGVFYEQYF; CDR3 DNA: TGTGCCAGCAGCACTCTAGCGGGAGTGTTCTACGAGCAGTACTTC
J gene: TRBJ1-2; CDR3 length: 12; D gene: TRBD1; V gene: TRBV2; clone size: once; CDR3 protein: CASSGDRGGYTF; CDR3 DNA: TGTGCCAGCAGCGGGGACAGGGGTGGCTACACCTTC
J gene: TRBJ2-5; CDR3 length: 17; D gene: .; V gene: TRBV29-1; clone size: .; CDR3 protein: CSIPPGGSSTLKETQYF; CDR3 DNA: TGCAGCATCCCCCCCGGGGGCTCGTCGACCTTAAAAGAGACCCAGTACTTC
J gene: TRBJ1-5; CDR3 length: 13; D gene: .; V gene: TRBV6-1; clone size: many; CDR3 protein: CASSEPPPKPQHF; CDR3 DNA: TGTGCCAGCAGTGAGCCCCCCCCTAAGCCCCAGCATTTT
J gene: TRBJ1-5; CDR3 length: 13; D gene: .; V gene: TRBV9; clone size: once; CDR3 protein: CASSVEADQPQHF; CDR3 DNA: TGTGCCAGCAGCGTAGAGGCAGATCAGCCCCAGCATTTT
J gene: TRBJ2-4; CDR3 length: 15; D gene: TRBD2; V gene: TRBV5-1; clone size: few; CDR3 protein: CASSLGLAEKNIQYF; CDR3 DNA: TGCGCCAGCAGCTTGGGGCTAGCGGAAAAAAACATTCAGTACTTC
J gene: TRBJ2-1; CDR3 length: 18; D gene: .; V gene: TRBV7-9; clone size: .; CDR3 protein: CASSLVADVWSSYNEQFF; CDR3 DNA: TGTGCCAGCAGCTTAGTAGCCGATGTTTGGAGCTCCTACAATGAGCAGTTCTTC
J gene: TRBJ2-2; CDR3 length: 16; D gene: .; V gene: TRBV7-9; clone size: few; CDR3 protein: CASSYSGSRPAGELFF; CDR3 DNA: TGTGCCAGCAGCTACTCGGGGTCGCGGCCAGCCGGGGAGCTGTTTTTT
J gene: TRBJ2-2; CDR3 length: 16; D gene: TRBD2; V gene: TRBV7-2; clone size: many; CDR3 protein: CASSPAFSGTGGELFF; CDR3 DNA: TGTGCCAGCAGCCCTGCCTTTAGCGGGACTGGCGGGGAGCTGTTTTTT
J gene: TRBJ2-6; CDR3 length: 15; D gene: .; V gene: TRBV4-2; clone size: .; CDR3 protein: CASSLSPSGANVLTF; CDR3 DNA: TGTGCCAGCAGCCTTTCCCCGTCTGGGGCCAACGTCCTGACTTTC
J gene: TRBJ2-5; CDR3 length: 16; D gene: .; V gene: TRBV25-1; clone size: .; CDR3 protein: CASSDLGTPSQETQYF; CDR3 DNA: TGTGCCAGCAGTGATTTAGGGACTCCCAGCCAAGAGACCCAGTACTTC
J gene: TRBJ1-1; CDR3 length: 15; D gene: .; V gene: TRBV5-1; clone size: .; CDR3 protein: CASSWDTEGSTEAFF; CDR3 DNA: TGCGCCAGCAGCTGGGACACGGAGGGAAGCACTGAAGCTTTCTTT
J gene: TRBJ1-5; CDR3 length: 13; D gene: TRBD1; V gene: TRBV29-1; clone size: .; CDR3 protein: CSVSGGLGQPQHF; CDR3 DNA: TGCAGCGTCTCAGGGGGGCTAGGGCAGCCCCAGCATTTT
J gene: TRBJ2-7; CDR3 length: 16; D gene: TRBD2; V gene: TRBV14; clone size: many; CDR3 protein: CASSHFLREASYEQYF; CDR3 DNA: TGTGCCAGCAGCCATTTTTTGCGGGAGGCCTCCTACGAGCAGTACTTC
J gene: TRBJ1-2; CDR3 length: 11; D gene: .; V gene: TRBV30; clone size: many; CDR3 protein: CAWSPGYGYTF; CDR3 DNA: TGTGCCTGGAGTCCTGGCTATGGCTACACCTTC
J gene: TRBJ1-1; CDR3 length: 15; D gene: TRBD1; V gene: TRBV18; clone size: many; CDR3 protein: CASSPSGTVNTEAFF; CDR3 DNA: TGTGCCAGCTCACCTTCCGGGACAGTGAACACTGAAGCTTTCTTT
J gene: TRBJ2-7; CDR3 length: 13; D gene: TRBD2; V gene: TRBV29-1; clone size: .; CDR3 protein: CSVGGTRPYEQYF; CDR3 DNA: TGCAGCGTTGGTGGGACTAGACCTTACGAGCAGTACTTC
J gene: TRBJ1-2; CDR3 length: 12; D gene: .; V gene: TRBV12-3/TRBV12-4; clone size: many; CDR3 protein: CASSSGRRSYTF; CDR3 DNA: TGTGCCAGCTCCTCGGGCAGGAGAAGCTACACCTTC
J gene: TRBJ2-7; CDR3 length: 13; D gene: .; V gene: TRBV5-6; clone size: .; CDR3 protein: CASSGRARNEQYF; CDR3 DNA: TGTGCCAGCAGCGGCCGGGCGCGCAACGAGCAGTACTTC
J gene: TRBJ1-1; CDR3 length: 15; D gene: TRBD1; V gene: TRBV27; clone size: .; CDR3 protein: CASSPRTGRNTEAFF; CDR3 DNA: TGTGCCAGCAGTCCACGGACAGGGCGTAACACTGAAGCTTTCTTT
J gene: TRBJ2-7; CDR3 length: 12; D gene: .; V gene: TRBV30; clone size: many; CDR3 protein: CAWSSRTYEQYF; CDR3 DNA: TGTGCCTGGAGTAGTCGGACCTACGAGCAGTACTTC
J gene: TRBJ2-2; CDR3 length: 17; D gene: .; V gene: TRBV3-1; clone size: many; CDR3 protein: CASSQLNRVANTGELFF; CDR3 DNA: TGTGCCAGCAGCCAATTGAACAGGGTAGCGAACACCGGGGAGCTGTTTTTT